The clone carrying this TCR beta chain was observed a few times. This entry comes from a study of blood T cell repertoires in COVID-19. Using immunoSEQ multiplex PCR, the repertoire was profiled, and TCRdb retains in-frame clones only, with some absent. The data show hundreds of thousands of clones, 85% to 90% seen once. The CDR3 has 13 amino acids. Germline loops: CDR1 SNHLY, CDR2 FYNNEI. The V end lost 7 bases, the J end lost 8 bases, and 12 bases lay between the germline ends. The rearrangement uses TRBV2 and TRBJ1-6; D may be TRBD1 (5 bases). Sequenced sample: PBMCs or T cells enriched from blood (not recorded which). This sequence originates from a woman younger than 30 who had recovered from COVID-19. The DNA of the CDR3 is TGTGCCAGCAAGGAAGGGGTACATTCACCCCTCCACTTT. Protein: CASKEGVHSPLHF.